Described below is a single T cell receptor (beta chain) sequence and its context. Treatment reported: over 15 received Ad26.COV2.S at low or high dose, single or two shots; about 5 received placebo; per-sample allocation not given. Collection of samples fell on day 63 after the first vaccine or placebo injection. This sample is part of a study of Ad26.COV2.S vaccination and SARS-CoV-2 variants. Using immunoSEQ multiplex PCR, the repertoire was profiled, and TCRdb retains in-frame clones only, with some absent. Of over 400,000 clones listed, roughly 91% are singletons. The germline CDR1 and CDR2 sequences are MDHEN and SYDVKM. This CDR3 is 14 amino acids long. The ends lost 3 bases at V and 2 bases at J; junction bases unmatched: 2.

The sample in question was peripheral blood, obtained in a trial of Ad26.COV2.S vaccine versus placebo. The chain couples TRBV28 to TRBJ2-7, with 9 bases that match TRBD1. The TCR originated in a person aged 18-60 years who received the Ad26.COV2.S COVID-19 vaccine or a placebo. DNA for the CDR3: TGTGCCAGCAGTTTGGACAGGGGCCCCTACGAGCAGTACTTC. Its protein product is CASSLDRGPYEQYF.